This T cell receptor (beta chain) was identified during a study of blood T cell repertoires in COVID-19. Study information: Acute and convalescent COVID-19 samples came from the United States, Italy and Spain. PBMCs, B-cell-depleted T cells, or T cells were the source of the cDNA or gDNA that made up the material.

Per the germline V gene, CDR1 is KGHSH and CDR2 is LQKENI. Trimming left V 3 bases short and J 1 base short, with 9 bases between. The CDR3 runs to 15 residues. Original handling: Estimation of nucleated cell counts was performed using reference gene primer amplification. Profiled with immunoSEQ multiplex PCR; TCRdb holds only in-frame clones, not every one. The V and J calls and the clone size are those of that table, but D and trimming were determined from the DNA. The sample carries 210,000 or so clones, around 89% recorded once. The TCR sequence derives from a woman aged 40 to 55 with acute or convalescent COVID-19. Sequences were obtained from peripheral blood. V and J are TRBV18 and TRBJ2-2, with a weak D call TRBD1 (6 bases). CDR3 region: CASSPATGNTGELFF. CDR3 nucleotide sequence: TGTGCCAGCTCACCGGCGACAGGGAACACCGGGGAGCTGTTTTTT.